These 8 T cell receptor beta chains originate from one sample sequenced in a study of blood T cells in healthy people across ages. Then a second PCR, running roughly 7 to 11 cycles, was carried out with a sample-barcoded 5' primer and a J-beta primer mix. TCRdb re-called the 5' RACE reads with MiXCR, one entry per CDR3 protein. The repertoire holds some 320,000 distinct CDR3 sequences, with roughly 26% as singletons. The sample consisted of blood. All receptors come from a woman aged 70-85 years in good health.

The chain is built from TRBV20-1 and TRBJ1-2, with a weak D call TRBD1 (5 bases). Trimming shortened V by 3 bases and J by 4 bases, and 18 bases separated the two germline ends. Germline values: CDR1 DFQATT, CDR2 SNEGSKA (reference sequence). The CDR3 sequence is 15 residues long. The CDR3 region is CSARRGTTGSYGYTF. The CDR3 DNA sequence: TGCAGTGCTAGGCGGGGGACTACCGGTAGCTATGGCTACACCTTC.

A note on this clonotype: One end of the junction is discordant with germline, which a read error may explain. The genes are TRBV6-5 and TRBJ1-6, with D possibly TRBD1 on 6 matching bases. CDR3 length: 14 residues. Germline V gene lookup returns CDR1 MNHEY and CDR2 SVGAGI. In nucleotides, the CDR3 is TGTGCCAGCAGTAGACGACAGGACAATTCACCCCACCACTTT. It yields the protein CASSRRQDNSPHHF.

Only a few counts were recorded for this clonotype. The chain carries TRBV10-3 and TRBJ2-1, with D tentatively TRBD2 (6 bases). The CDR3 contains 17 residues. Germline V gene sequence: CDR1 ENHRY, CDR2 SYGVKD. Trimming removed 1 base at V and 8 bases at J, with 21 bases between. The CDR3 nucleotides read TGTGCCATCAGTGAGTTGGGACTTCCCACTCGAGGGGATGAGCAGTTCTTC. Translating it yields CAISELGLPTRGDEQFF.

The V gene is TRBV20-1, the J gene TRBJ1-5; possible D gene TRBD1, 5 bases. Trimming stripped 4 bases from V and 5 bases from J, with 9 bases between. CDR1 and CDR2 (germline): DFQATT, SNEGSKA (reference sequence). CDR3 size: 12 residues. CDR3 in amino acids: CSATQEYQPQHF. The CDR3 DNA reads TGCAGTGCTACACAGGAATATCAGCCCCAGCATTTT.

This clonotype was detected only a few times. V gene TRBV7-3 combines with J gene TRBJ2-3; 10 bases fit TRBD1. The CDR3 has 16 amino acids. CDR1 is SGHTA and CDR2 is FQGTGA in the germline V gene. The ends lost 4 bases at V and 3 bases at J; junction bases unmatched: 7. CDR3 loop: CASSSGTGDGTDTQYF. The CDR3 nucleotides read TGTGCCAGCAGCTCCGGGACAGGGGATGGGACAGATACGCAGTATTTT.

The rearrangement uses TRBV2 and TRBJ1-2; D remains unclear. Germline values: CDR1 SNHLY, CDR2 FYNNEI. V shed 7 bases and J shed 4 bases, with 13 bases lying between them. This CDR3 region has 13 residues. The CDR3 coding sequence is TGTGCCAGCACTACTCCCCCGAGCTATGGCTACACCTTC. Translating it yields CASTTPPSYGYTF.

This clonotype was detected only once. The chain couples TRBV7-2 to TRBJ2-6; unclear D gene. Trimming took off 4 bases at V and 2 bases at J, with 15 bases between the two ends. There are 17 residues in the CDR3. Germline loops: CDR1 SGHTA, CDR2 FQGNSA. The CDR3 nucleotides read TGTGCCAGCAGCTCCAGACCCGCAAACACTGGGGCCAACGTCCTGACTTTC. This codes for CASSSRPANTGANVLTF.

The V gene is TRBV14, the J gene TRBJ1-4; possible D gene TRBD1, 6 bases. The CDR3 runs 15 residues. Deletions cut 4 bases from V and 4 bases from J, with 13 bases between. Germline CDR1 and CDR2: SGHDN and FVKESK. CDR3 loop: CASSPGQNFNEKLFF. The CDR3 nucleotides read TGTGCCAGCAGCCCCGGACAGAACTTTAATGAAAAACTGTTTTTT. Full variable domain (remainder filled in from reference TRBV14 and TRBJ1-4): EAGVTQFPSHSVIEKGQTVTLRCDPISGHDNLYWYRRVMGKEIKFLLHFVKESKQDESGMPNNRFLAERTGGTYSTLKVQPAELEDSGVYFCASSPGQNFNEKLFFGSGTQLSVL.